This T cell receptor (beta chain) was recorded in a study of regulatory T cells in long-lasting Graves disease. Deletions cut 8 bases from V and 5 bases from J, with 15 bases between. The CDR3 covers 13 residues. Germline CDR1 KGHSH, CDR2 LQKENI. Specified time point: newly diagnosed GD, antithyroid drugs for less than 3 months. There was RNA extracted from PBMCs, and the TCR library was made from it. Sequencing libraries for TCR beta were prepared with iRepertoire HTBI primers and Arm-PCR of CDR3 regions. MiXCR was run by TCRdb on the multiplex PCR reads, yielding one entry per CDR3 protein. The sample shows about 430,000 distinct CDR3 sequences, 15% of them seen only once. These data were likewise used in another study, on T cells in Graves' hyperthyroidism and ophthalmopathy.

The sequence was collected from a woman between 35 and 50 years old with Graves disease. V usage is TRBV18 and J usage is TRBJ1-1; D perhaps matches TRBD1 (5 bases). The sequencing used peripheral blood mononuclear cells (PBMCs), collected at new diagnosis, from a patient treated with antithyroid drugs. The CDR3 region is CASAGGSRTEAFF. The CDR3 region has the DNA TGTGCCAGCGCCGGGGGGTCGAGGACTGAAGCTTTCTTT.